The 31 T cell receptor beta chains reported below all come from one sample, sequenced in a study of OX40 agonist ivuxolimab in advanced cancers. Measured with immunoSEQ multiplex PCR; TCRdb has only the in-frame clones, and not every one. The table includes 95,000 to 100,000 clones, roughly 80% detected once. Sample: CD4+ or CD8+ T cells sorted from blood, taken in a trial of the OX40 agonist ivuxolimab. These receptors were obtained from an adult with an advanced solid tumor such as melanoma, head and neck, liver or kidney cancer.

CDR3 in amino acids: CASSYSRPDTQYF. CDR3 nucleotides: TGTGCCAGCAGTTACTCGAGGCCAGATACGCAGTATTTT. The rearrangement joins TRBV6-6 to TRBJ2-3; D remains ambiguous. Per germline, CDR1 MNHNY and CDR2 SVGAGI (reference sequence). CDR3 size: 13 residues. V shed 0 bases and J shed 4 bases, with 5 bases lying between them.

In its sample, this clone was seen once. The chain couples TRBV7-9 to TRBJ2-7; 7 bases fit TRBD1. Germline CDR1 is SEHNR and CDR2 is FQNEAQ (reference sequence). CDR3 length: 15 amino acids. V lost 1 base, J lost 0 bases, and 3 bases stayed unmatched. Written as DNA, the CDR3 is TGTGCCAGCAGCTTAGACAGGGGAAGCTCCTACGAGCAGTACTTC. Translation: CASSLDRGSSYEQYF.

This clone has just one count. The chain carries TRBV25-1 and TRBJ2-7; 9 positions agree with TRBD1. This CDR3 spans 14 amino acids. Germline assignment: CDR1 MGHDK and CDR2 SYGVNS. V was pared by 6 bases and J by 0 bases, with 3 bases of the junction left unmatched. The CDR3 DNA follows: TGTGCCAGCAGGGGACAGGGTTTCTCCTACGAGCAGTACTTC. It encodes CASRGQGFSYEQYF.

The chain joins TRBV2 to TRBJ2-7; TRBD1 agrees at 8 bases. Trimming cost V 5 bases and J 1 base; bases outside gene matches: 10. CDR1 and CDR2 (germline): SNHLY, FYNNEI. This CDR3 is built from 16 residues. The CDR3 loop is CASSPLTGARSYEQYF. CDR3 nucleotides: TGTGCCAGCAGTCCCCTGACAGGGGCTAGGTCCTACGAGCAGTACTTC.

Worth noting for this clone: Other nucleotide sequences from this sample produce the same CDR3. The chain is built from TRBV18 and TRBJ2-7; D is unresolved. Germline loops: CDR1 KGHSH, CDR2 LQKENI. Between the trimmed V and J ends, which lost 4 bases and 4 bases, there was a span of 5 bases. The CDR3 sequence is 11 residues long. CDR3 sequence (DNA): TGTGCCAGCTCACTCTCTTACGAGCAGTACTTC. This gives the protein CASSLSYEQYF.

The rearrangement links TRBV9 to TRBJ2-3, with 9 positions matching TRBD2. With V trimmed by 0 bases and J by 2 bases, 7 bases remained unmatched. Germline V CDR1 and CDR2: SGDLS, YYNGEE. This CDR3 region has 17 residues. The CDR3 loop reads CASSVVGSGGPTDTQYF. The CDR3 region has the DNA TGTGCCAGCAGCGTAGTGGGTAGCGGGGGCCCCACAGATACGCAGTATTTT.

The chain has TRBV6-6 and TRBJ1-2; a weak D match, TRBD1 (5 bases). CDR1 MNHNY and CDR2 SVGAGI come from the germline V gene (reference sequence). The CDR3 has 12 amino acids. The germline V and J ends were trimmed by 6 bases and 8 bases, with 13 bases remaining between them. The chain's CDR3 is CASRAGGGGYTF. In nucleotides, the CDR3 is TGTGCCAGCAGGGCCGGGGGAGGCGGCTACACCTTC.

The rearrangement links TRBV19 to TRBJ2-2; D call uncertain. In germline, CDR1 is LNHDA, CDR2 SQIVND (reference sequence). This CDR3 has 14 residues. V lost 7 bases and J 5 bases, leaving 14 bases between the germline ends. CDR3: CASMGNLLTGELFF. The CDR3 DNA sequence: TGTGCCAGTATGGGCAACCTACTTACCGGGGAGCTGTTTTTT. The whole variable domain, remainder taken from reference TRBV19 and TRBJ2-2, is DGGITQSPKYLFRKEGQNVTLSCEQNLNHDAMYWYRQDPGQGLRLIYYSQIVNDFQKGDIAEGYSVSREKKESFPLTVTSAQKNPTAFYLCASMGNLLTGELFFGEGSRLTVL.

CDR3 residues: CASIPSSNEQYF. The CDR3 bases are TGCGCCAGCATTCCATCTAGTAACGAGCAGTACTTC. The chain is built from TRBV5-1 and TRBJ2-7; no firm D call. This CDR3 has 12 residues. The germline gives CDR1 SGHRS, CDR2 YFSETQ. The V gene lost 6 bases and the J gene lost 5 bases, with 12 bases spanning the gap.

The V and J genes are TRBV28 and TRBJ1-1; maybe TRBD1 (5 bases). V was trimmed by 7 bases and J by 5 bases, leaving 14 bases between them. The CDR3 contains 13 residues. The germline V gene encodes CDR1 MDHEN and CDR2 SYDVKM. The CDR3 nucleotides read TGTGCCAGCACCGGGGACCGGAGGACTGAAGCTTTCTTT. This sequence encodes CASTGDRRTEAFF.

The chain carries TRBV7-2 and TRBJ1-5; the D is unclear. Germline lookup yields CDR1 SGHTA and CDR2 FQGNSA. This CDR3 is built from 17 residues. The V gene lost 2 bases and the J gene lost 3 bases, with 17 bases spanning the gap. CDR3: CASSLLPGRAFNQPQHF. The CDR3 DNA sequence: TGTGCCAGCAGCTTACTTCCGGGTCGGGCCTTCAATCAGCCCCAGCATTTT. The whole variable domain, filled in from reference TRBV7-2 and TRBJ1-5, reads GAGVSQSPSNKVTEKGKDVELRCDPISGHTALYWYRQSLGQGLEFLIYFQGNSAPDKSGLPSDRFSAERTGGSVSTLTIQRTQQEDSAVYLCASSLLPGRAFNQPQHFGDGTRLSIL.

This chain connects TRBV7-3 to TRBJ2-1; 10 positions match TRBD2. Germline V gene sequence: CDR1 SGHTA, CDR2 FQGTGA. The trim removed 5 bases at V and 5 bases at J, leaving 9 bases unmatched. This CDR3 comprises 16 residues. Here the CDR3 reads CASSPSRLAGDNEQFF. For the CDR3, the DNA is TGTGCCAGCAGCCCGAGTAGGCTAGCGGGAGACAATGAGCAGTTCTTC.

This chain connects TRBV10-3 to TRBJ2-1; 9 nucleotides match TRBD1. Trimming removed 3 bases from V and 7 bases from J; junction bases left unmatched: 13. Germline V gene data show CDR1 as ENHRY and CDR2 as SYGVKD. The CDR3 has 17 residues. CDR3 sequence reads: CAISEPSPGQGGNEQFF. Here the CDR3 DNA reads TGTGCCATCAGTGAACCATCTCCGGGACAGGGCGGGAATGAGCAGTTCTTC.

The V gene is TRBV2, the J gene TRBJ2-1, with 13 bases that match TRBD2. V lost 6 bases to trimming and J lost 10 bases; unmatched junction nucleotides: 12. This CDR3 comprises 16 residues. The germline V gene encodes CDR1 SNHLY and CDR2 FYNNEI. CDR3 DNA: TGTGCCAGCAGCCTGGTGGTGGGACTAGCGGGAAAAGAGCAGTTCTTC. Protein: CASSLVVGLAGKEQFF.

J is TRBJ2-7 and V is TRBV28, with D perhaps TRBD1 or TRBD2 (5 bases each). This CDR3 spans 12 amino acids. The germline V gene has CDR1 MDHEN and CDR2 SYDVKM. V was shortened by 3 bases and J by 5 bases, with 8 bases between the two germline ends. In DNA, the CDR3 is TGTGCCAGCAGTTTGGGGGACCACGAGCAGTACTTC. Translating gives CASSLGDHEQYF.

The V gene is TRBV6-1, the J gene TRBJ2-1; TRBD2 agrees at 7 bases. The CDR3 consists of 13 residues. V gave up 4 bases and J gave up 10 bases; unmatched junction bases: 7. The germline gives CDR1 MNHNS, CDR2 SASEGT. The CDR3 here is CASSVYPSGEQFF. In nucleotides, the CDR3 is TGTGCCAGCAGTGTTTATCCTAGCGGAGAGCAGTTCTTC.

This clone was observed a few times. Other DNA sequences of this sample code for an identical CDR3. In DNA form, the CDR3 reads TGCGCCAGCAGCTTACTAGCGGGATCGAACACCGGGGAGCTGTTTTTT. It specifies CASSLLAGSNTGELFF. The V gene is TRBV5-1, the J gene TRBJ2-2; 10 nucleotides line up with TRBD2. The CDR3 length is 16 residues. J gave up 0 bases and V 2 bases, and 1 base lay outside the gene matches. CDR1 is SGHRS and CDR2 is YFSETQ in the germline V gene.

The J gene is TRBJ2-3, the V gene TRBV7-2; TRBD2 aligns across 13 bases. This CDR3 has 14 residues. The trim removed 3 bases at V and 10 bases at J, leaving 4 bases unmatched. CDR1 and CDR2 (germline): SGHTA, FQGNSA. The CDR3 DNA sequence: TGTGCCAGCAGCTTGGGACTAGCGGGAAAAGCGCAGTATTTT. Its translation is CASSLGLAGKAQYF.

CDR3: CASSLDRRVETQYF. For the CDR3, the DNA is TGCGCCAGCAGCCTGGACAGAAGGGTAGAGACCCAGTACTTC. The chain joins TRBV5-1 to TRBJ2-5, with D tentatively TRBD1 (6 bases). V was cut by 4 bases and J by 4 bases, with 14 bases left in between. Germline V gene lookup returns CDR1 SGHRS and CDR2 YFSETQ. The CDR3 totals 14 residues.

The chain couples TRBV7-9 to TRBJ1-1; maybe TRBD1 (6 bases). CDR1 and CDR2 from the germline V gene are SEHNR and FQNEAQ (reference sequence). CDR3 length equals 16 residues. The germline V and J ends were trimmed by 1 base and 0 bases, with 12 bases remaining between them. The CDR3, as DNA: TGTGCCAGCAGCTTAGTGAGGGGACACCTGAACACTGAAGCTTTCTTT. Its translation is CASSLVRGHLNTEAFF.

CDR3 sequence: CASSDPRTSGSTDTQYF. The CDR3 DNA sequence: TGTGCCAGCAGCGACCCCCGGACTAGCGGTAGCACAGATACGCAGTATTTT. The J gene is TRBJ2-3, the V gene TRBV9; 10 bases line up with TRBD2. Looked up from germline, CDR1 is SGDLS and CDR2 is YYNGEE. V lost 3 bases and J lost 0; bases outside the gene matches: 7. The CDR3 covers 17 residues.

The J gene is TRBJ2-3, the V gene TRBV7-3; the match to TRBD2 covers 15 bases. The CDR3 covers 17 residues. Germline V CDR1 and CDR2: SGHTA, FQGTGA. V lost 5 bases, J lost 5 bases, and 8 bases stayed unmatched. The CDR3 loop reads CASSPRTSGGAGDTQYF. In nucleotides, the CDR3 is TGTGCCAGCAGCCCGCGGACTAGCGGGGGGGCGGGAGATACGCAGTATTTT.

The chain combines TRBV2 with TRBJ2-3; 11 nucleotides agree with TRBD2. The germline CDR1 and CDR2 sequences are SNHLY and FYNNEI. CDR3 length equals 15 residues. The ends lost 7 bases at V and 2 bases at J; junction bases unmatched: 5. The CDR3 reads CASTETSGDTDTQYF. Written as DNA, the CDR3 is TGTGCCAGCACTGAGACTAGCGGGGACACAGATACGCAGTATTTT.

CDR3 residues: CASSLEPSGAGEQFF. The CDR3 nucleotides read TGTGCCAGCAGCTTAGAACCGTCGGGAGCTGGCGAGCAGTTCTTC. The chain has TRBV13 and TRBJ2-1, with TRBD2 as a possible D gene (6 bases). V dropped 1 base and J dropped 10 bases, with 17 bases sitting between them. This CDR3 is 15 amino acids long. In germline, CDR1 is PRHDT, CDR2 FYEKMQ (reference sequence). Together with reference TRBV13 and TRBJ2-1, the CDR3 gives the full variable domain: AAGVIQSPRHLIKEKRETATLKCYPIPRHDTVYWYQQGPGQDPQFLISFYEKMQSDKGSIPDRFSAQQFSDYHSELNMSSLELGDSALYFCASSLEPSGAGEQFFGPGTRLTVL.

The table lists this clone with a few counts. This chain connects TRBV6-5 to TRBJ2-7; perhaps D is TRBD1 or TRBD2 (5 bases each). Trimming removed 10 bases at V and 4 bases at J, with 11 bases between. There are 11 residues in the CDR3. Germline assignment: CDR1 MNHEY and CDR2 SVGAGI. The CDR3 sequence is CATRGEYEQYF. The CDR3 DNA is TGTGCCACGAGGGGAGAGTACGAGCAGTACTTC.

This sequence joins TRBV7-2 and TRBJ1-6, with a tentative D call TRBD1 (5 bases). The germline V and J ends were trimmed by 9 bases and 9 bases, with 15 bases remaining between them. The CDR3 covers 13 residues. Germline CDR1 is SGHTA and CDR2 is FQGNSA. CDR3 protein: CASVDSVSSPLHF. The CDR3 DNA reads as TGTGCCAGTGTCGACAGTGTATCTTCACCCCTCCACTTT. The whole variable domain, filled in from reference TRBV7-2 and TRBJ1-6, reads GAGVSQSPSNKVTEKGKDVELRCDPISGHTALYWYRQSLGQGLEFLIYFQGNSAPDKSGLPSDRFSAERTGGSVSTLTIQRTQQEDSAVYLCASVDSVSSPLHFGNGTRLTVT.

The chain couples TRBV14 to TRBJ1-6; D is possibly TRBD1 (5 bases). Deletions cut 3 bases from V and 16 bases from J, with 16 bases between. CDR1 is SGHDN, CDR2 FVKESK, per germline. The CDR3 has 13 amino acids. DNA for the CDR3: TGTGCCAGCAGCCAGATCGCAGCGGGGGGACTCCACTTT. Amino acid sequence: CASSQIAAGGLHF. Together with reference TRBV14 and TRBJ1-6, the CDR3 gives the full variable domain: EAGVTQFPSHSVIEKGQTVTLRCDPISGHDNLYWYRRVMGKEIKFLLHFVKESKQDESGMPNNRFLAERTGGTYSTLKVQPAELEDSGVYFCASSQIAAGGLHFGNGTRLTVT.

Only a few counts were recorded for this clone. This chain connects TRBV28 to TRBJ1-5, with 9 bases lining up with TRBD1. The CDR3 covers 12 residues. Germline assignment: CDR1 MDHEN and CDR2 SYDVKM. The V segment lost 10 bases and the J segment 6 bases; nucleotides outside the gene matches: 4. The CDR3 reads CAIRQGVQPQHF. The CDR3 nucleotides are TGTGCCATCCGACAGGGGGTTCAGCCCCAGCATTTT.

This rearrangement joins TRBV5-4 to TRBJ1-2; 8 bases map to TRBD1. With V trimmed by 4 bases and J by 8 bases, 7 bases remained unmatched. CDR3 length equals 13 residues. Germline V lookup: CDR1 SGHNT, CDR2 YYREEE (reference sequence). CDR3 bases: TGTGCCAGCAGCCCGAGACAGGGGCTCGGCTACACCTTC. The encoded protein is CASSPRQGLGYTF.

This clone has a single count. The V gene is TRBV5-1, the J gene TRBJ2-1; TRBD2 agrees at 11 bases. Germline CDR1 is SGHRS and CDR2 is YFSETQ. V shed 1 base and J 7 bases; nucleotides not matched to a gene: 7. There are 16 residues in the CDR3. The CDR3 here is CASSLTSGGPGNEQFF. CDR3 sequence (DNA): TGCGCCAGCAGCTTGACTAGCGGGGGCCCAGGGAATGAGCAGTTCTTC.

The rearrangement joins TRBV2 to TRBJ2-1; 9 bases line up with TRBD2. The length of the CDR3 is 14 residues. Germline loops: CDR1 SNHLY, CDR2 FYNNEI. With V trimmed by 5 bases and J by 5 bases, 4 bases remained unmatched. CDR3 sequence (DNA): TGTGCCAGCAGTACCAGCGGGGGGCACAATGAGCAGTTCTTC. Protein sequence: CASSTSGGHNEQFF. The complete variable domain, with remaining parts taken from reference TRBV2 and TRBJ2-1, reads EPEVTQTPSHQVTQMGQEVILRCVPISNHLYFYWYRQILGQKVEFLVSFYNNEISEKSEIFDDQFSVERPDGSNFTLKIRSTKLEDSAMYFCASSTSGGHNEQFFGPGTRLTVL.